The text below deals with one T cell receptor (beta chain). What antigen it recognizes has not been identified. This entry comes from a study of cytomegalovirus exposure and HLA in healthy donors (dated by TCRdb to 2016 to 2017). For the study in its entirety: An earlier analysis of several hundred of the donors reported more than 250 Gb of sequence data and 100 million to 130 million unique TCR beta sequences from about 200 million T cells. Every repertoire in the discovery cohort had been generated on one and the same sequencing platform. Among around 400 genotyped donors of the cohort, an average of about 240,000 unique TCR beta nucleotide sequences were sequenced per donor, around 18% of them non-productive. Rather than drawing on any new phenotypic data, the later analysis identified candidate immune exposures from TCR beta sequences and the way those sequences occurred across donors. Donor age, sex, ethnicity and CMV serostatus were compiled together with the repertoire data. The study profiled the T cell repertoires of approximately 700 subjects by immunosequencing and related them to cytomegalovirus serostatus. The study was designed to test whether signatures of past pathogen exposure could be identified by cataloging public T cell receptors. Typing coverage differed by locus: A, B, C, DRB1 and DQB1 were typed in roughly 620-630 donors, DQA1 in 500 to 550, DPA1 in around 600, and DPB1 in around 490. Roughly five DR-DQ haplotypes were handled as single units for association and clustering, since linkage in the cohort was strong. In addition to the first cohort of around 670 subjects, a separate validation cohort of 120 different subjects was used. A later genetic analysis took genome-wide SNP genotypes for about 65% of the roughly 670 donors and used that subset as a discovery cohort. Among the 398 genotyped donors, approximately 82% belonged to the genetic ancestry cluster associated with self-reported Caucasian donors. Class I and class II HLA loci were covered by the typing at four-digit resolution. A later analysis re-analyzed previously published TCR beta repertoires from roughly 630 donors and added high-resolution HLA genotyping to study TCR occurrence patterns. To predict cytomegalovirus infection status, the study combined high-throughput TCR immunosequencing, statistical association of individual TCRs with disease status, and machine learning. An early release that covered fewer than 800 HLA-typed donors contained around 300 gigabases of sequencing data and 80 million or so unique TCR sequences. An earlier analysis of 587 of the donors used high-throughput TCR beta sequencing to judge whether each TCR beta V gene segment behaved as functional or pseudogenic. General study outcomes and caveats: It was suggested by the authors that the approach could potentially be generalized to other disease states and immunological phenotypes. Most CMV-associated TCR beta chains appeared to be HLA-restricted in a later analysis, and the HLA associations seemed to be driven largely by CMV exposure. At a false discovery rate of 0.05, a later analysis linked 16,000 or so TCR beta sequences to specific HLA alleles. Because the 87-base-pair reads could not distinguish some IMGT-functional V segments, including TRBV6-2 and TRBV6-3, those segments were excluded. In vitro tests confirmed that a few of the cytomegalovirus-associated TCR beta chains recognize cytomegalovirus antigens. When HLA alleles, especially DR and DQ, strongly co-occurred, TCR associations were difficult to assign to individual alleles. A total of roughly 160 TCR beta chains were listed by the study as associated with cytomegalovirus. Most TCR sequences were seen in very few donors, while some public TCRs were found in many individuals. Cytomegalovirus status was reported to be diagnosed by the classifier with high specificity and sensitivity in both the original and validation cohorts. In a later genetic analysis, a missense DCLRE1C variant was associated with V-gene and J-gene trimming of TCR beta chains, and the association was replicated in an independent cohort. In this cohort, only TCR beta chains were sequenced, and detectable features were limited by the absence of alpha or paired-chain data. A later analysis reported that several top co-occurrence clusters appeared linked to parvovirus B19, influenza, CMV and Epstein-Barr virus. A further reported finding was that TCR beta sequences accurately predicted the HLA-A and HLA-B alleles for most subjects in the first cohort. Sequencing depth was assumed to be roughly uniform across donors in the presence/absence analyses, though that assumption may not hold. Because counts were too low, roughly 17 rarely observed V segments, including chromosome 9 orphons, were left out of the earlier analysis of a few hundred of the donors. Correlated functional status among segregating V segments might reflect linkage disequilibrium, but an unknown experimental factor could not be ruled out. A group of highly shared sequence variants was considered likely to be a technical artifact of the sequencing pipeline. According to a later genetic analysis, donors in an Asian-associated ancestry cluster had fewer N-insertions in productive TCRs than the roughly 670-donor mean. Because HLA typing was missing for some donors at each locus, association tests included only the typed subset. In a later analysis, the rate of TCR association differed among HLA loci, with DRB1 alleles having the most associated TCRs and HLA-C alleles having the fewest. Compared with equally common non-associated chains, HLA-associated TCR beta chains in a later analysis were more clonally expanded and had lower generation probabilities. CMV serostatus was the only immune exposure information available for the cohort. Broadly in line with IMGT annotations, most TCR beta V segments showed up in productive rearrangements about 87% or about 30% of the time in an earlier analysis of some 590 of the donors.

Libraries were made using the immunoSEQ multiplex PCR assay. A mixture of 60 forward primers for TCR Vbeta segments and 13 reverse primers for TCR Jbeta segments was used in the multiplex PCR. The CDR3 region of rearranged TCR beta genes was amplified from genomic DNA with a multiplex PCR assay. The Illumina HiSeq System was used to sequence the amplified TCR beta libraries as 87-base-pair reads. The authors' analysis ran thus. Across the 670 or so repertoires, a later analysis counted tens of millions of unique TCR beta chains, around 11 million of which were shared by at least two donors. Raw reads were error-corrected and collapsed into unique sequences with a nearest-neighbor algorithm that merged closely related sequences to remove PCR and sequencing errors. Alignment of CDR3 sequences to IMGT reference sequences was used to assign V, D and J gene segments. For a sequence to be retained, a match of at least six nucleotides was required to both a V gene segment and a J gene segment. A rearrangement was called productive if the CDR3 had no stop codons and remained in frame with V and J, and every other rearrangement was called non-productive. Following IMGT convention, CDR3 was defined as the stretch from the second conserved V-encoded cysteine up to the conserved J-encoded phenylalanine. The earlier analysis of about 640 of the donors excluded any sequence lacking an unambiguous match to a single V gene segment. An earlier analysis of almost 600 of the donors classified V segments as functional when productive rearrangements were above 56.7% and as segregating when the standard deviation between donors was above 5%. A statistical classification framework was built for diagnosing cytomegalovirus status from the catalog of TCR beta chain sequences. In a later analysis, TCR nucleotide sequences were compared against IMGT/GENE-DB human TR gene sequences so that V and J genes could be assigned. Using the TCRdist pipeline, a later analysis assigned CDR3 sequences along with most-parsimonious VDJ recombination scenarios. In a later analysis, every TCR beta chain was defined by the combination of its CDR3 amino acid sequence and its V-gene family, and reads without a unique V-gene family were dropped. To address suspected cross-contamination and a sequencing artifact, a later analysis removed 592 highly shared, low-generation-probability nucleotide sequences. For each public chain, a later analysis derived a clonal expansion index from normalized ranks of inferred template counts within each repertoire. A later analysis computed generation probabilities with a VDJ recombination model fitted to out-of-frame rearrangements, and checked the results against IGoR. In a later analysis, hypergeometric tests were used to score TCR-TCR, TCR-HLA and TCR-CMV co-occurrence, with a repertoire-size bias correction applied to TCR pairs. A later analysis estimated false discovery rates by permuting HLA or CMV assignments 20 times. A later analysis grouped co-occurring TCRs with DBSCAN, adding TCRdist sequence similarity when clustering within HLA-allele-positive subsets. Co-occurrence clustering excluded repertoires with fewer than 30,000 or more than 120,000 public chains, plus five with anomalous nucleotide sharing. TCRdb's version of the immuneACCESS table is confined to in-frame rearrangements and falls short of the full clone set. An unresolved V gene accounts for under half of the shortfall where checked; the remainder is of unknown origin. The V and J calls and clone size come from that table; D and trimming were worked out from the DNA. The table for this sample records roughly 100,000 clones. Of the sample, about 3.4% is held by the ten largest clones.

CDR1 and CDR2 were assigned from the germline V gene as SGDLS and YYNGEE. V trim: 4 bases; J trim: 1 base; unmatched bases: 3. Including the terminal cysteine and phenylalanine, the CDR3 comprises 14 residues. The sequence is cut down to CDR3 DNA, 42 bases in frame from base 1. In total, roughly 670 healthy bone marrow donors made up the cohort. Cohort members were all nominally healthy when sampled, although unrecorded immune exposures were likely present. The donor was CMV seronegative and was included in the group of around 320 seronegative cohort members. Every donor gave a peripheral blood sample, and the peripheral blood mononuclear cells from that sample were used for TCR beta sequencing. The Qiagen DNeasy Blood Extraction Kit was used to extract genomic DNA from the blood cell samples.

The rearranged chain carries TRBV9 and TRBJ1-1, and TRBD1 aligns with 8 junction nucleotides. The sequence was collected from a woman aged 25 to 39 in good health and CMV-seronegative. Sample: PBMCs. The sequence in DNA is TGTGCCAGCAGCCACGGACAGGGGAACACTGAAGCTTTCTTT. This sequence encodes CASSHGQGNTEAFF.